This T cell receptor beta chain was captured by sequencing in a study of early T cells in non-severe SARS-CoV-2 infection. Whole-study context: Unsorted whole-blood RNA was sequenced in bulk, leaving chains unpaired.

About this clonotype: Its antigen is unknown.

As part of library construction, unique molecular identifiers were attached to individual cDNA molecules. TCRdb recomputed calls from the 5' RACE reads with MiXCR, one row per CDR3 protein. The sample has around 40,000 distinct CDR3 sequences; over 5% are singletons. General study findings and limits: Using VDJdb, the matching emphasized anti-spike CD8 responses while missing private and CD4 specificities.

The CDR3 spans 14 residues. CDR1 is SGHAT and CDR2 is FQNNGV in the germline V gene. V was pared by 5 bases and J by 1 base, with 4 bases of the junction left unmatched. The V call is TRBV11-2, the J call TRBJ2-7, with 8 bases identical to TRBD1. This TCR derives from an adult who was a healthcare worker with PCR-confirmed SARS-CoV-2 infection or an uninfected control (not recorded which). The sample consisted of whole blood. The CDR3 DNA is TGTGCCAGCAGCGAACGGACAGGGTCCTACGAGCAGTACTTC. It encodes CASSERTGSYEQYF.